A single sample gave rise to the 6 T cell receptor beta chains below, sequenced in a study of T cell clones after liver transplantation. Libraries were prepared by immunoSEQ multiplex PCR; TCRdb keeps only in-frame clonotypes and omits some of them. The table includes roughly 100,000 clones, about 86% detected once. The sequencing used CD4+ T cells from blood, collected approximately 43 months after liver transplant. The receptors were sampled from a human patient who received a liver transplant. The T cells may come from the graft donor.

The chain employs TRBV4-1 and TRBJ2-7; maybe TRBD2 (5 bases). Between the trimmed V and J ends, which lost 1 base and 0 bases, there was a span of 7 bases. The CDR3 length is 14 residues. The germline CDR1 and CDR2 sequences are MGHRA and YSYEKL. CDR3 nucleotides: TGCGCCAGCAGCCAAGGAGGGAGCTCCTACGAGCAGTACTTC. This codes for CASSQGGSSYEQYF.

The sample holds a few counts of this clone. This chain links TRBV30 with TRBJ2-6, with D unresolved. Trimming took 1 base from V and 5 from J, leaving 6 bases between them. Germline V gene sequence: CDR1 GTSNPN, CDR2 SVGIG (reference sequence). This CDR3 is built from 13 residues. The CDR3, as DNA: TGTGCCTGGAGTGCGGGCTGGGCCAACGTCCTGACTTTC. Translating it yields CAWSAGWANVLTF.

In its sample, this clone was seen once. This chain uses TRBV14 with TRBJ2-1; D possibly uses TRBD1 or TRBD2 (5 bases each). From germline, CDR1 is SGHDN and CDR2 FVKESK. The CDR3 runs to 16 residues. Between the trimmed V and J ends, which lost 0 bases and 7 bases, there was a span of 16 bases. CDR3 sequence (DNA): TGTGCCAGCAGCCAAGATAGGAGAGAGGGGATGAATGAGCAGTTCTTC. As protein: CASSQDRREGMNEQFF. Filled out from reference TRBV14 and TRBJ2-1, the complete variable domain reads EAGVTQFPSHSVIEKGQTVTLRCDPISGHDNLYWYRRVMGKEIKFLLHFVKESKQDESGMPNNRFLAERTGGTYSTLKVQPAELEDSGVYFCASSQDRREGMNEQFFGPGTRLTVL.

V usage is TRBV6-6 and J usage is TRBJ2-7; 10 nucleotides agree with TRBD1. Trimming removed 6 bases from V and 4 bases from J; junction bases left unmatched: 6. Germline V gives CDR1 MNHNY, CDR2 SVGAGI (reference sequence). There are 14 residues in the CDR3. This CDR3 reads CASRSRDRGYEQYF. The CDR3 nucleotides read TGTGCCAGCAGGAGCCGGGACAGGGGTTACGAGCAGTACTTC.

The count of this clone is one. In DNA, the CDR3 is TGCGCCAGCAACGGGATCTTCGGCACAGATACGCAGTATTTT. It encodes CASNGIFGTDTQYF. The chain uses TRBV5-1 and TRBJ2-3; D perhaps matches TRBD2 (5 bases). The germline gives CDR1 SGHRS, CDR2 YFSETQ. There are 14 residues in the CDR3. Trimming cost V 6 bases and J 1 base, with 12 bases left between them.

The gene calls are TRBV9 and TRBJ2-1; 9 nucleotides align to TRBD1. The CDR3 length is 16 residues. The junction had 5 bases not matched to a gene; V was cut back by 0 bases and J by 4 bases. CDR1 and CDR2 (germline): SGDLS, YYNGEE. CDR3: CASSVATGQGYNEQFF. The DNA of the CDR3 is TGTGCCAGCAGCGTAGCTACGGGACAGGGTTACAATGAGCAGTTCTTC.